The 5 T cell receptor beta chains below were found in one sample sequenced in a study of tumor and adjacent non-tumor tissue in lung cancer (dated by TCRdb to the late 2010s). Library prep was done by multiplex PCR. This sample was sequenced with an Illumina HiSeq 2500. TCRbeta libraries were constructed through three rounds of nested PCR with primers (Table S4) according to protocols modified from ARM-PCR. TCRdb reanalyzed the raw reads on its own, using fastp at Q25 for trimming and MiXCR for clone calling, and kept in-frame beta chains. Duplicate CDR3 protein sequences are folded into a single record with the most common DNA and genes. The sample yields around 210,000 distinct CDR3 sequences; 71% were counted once. The top ten hold about 25% of the sample. RNA was extracted from bulk unsorted tissue and checked for quality with a NanoDrop ND-1000 and an Agilent 2100. The specimen sequenced was lung tumor tissue. These receptors all come from a man in his 60s with non-small cell lung cancer.

This clonotype showed up just once. As the CDR3 is not closed by the conserved phenylalanine or tryptophan, this likely results from a read error. It is unclear where the CDR3 begins or ends on the DNA, so no DNA is shown, and the CDR3 is as TCRdb lists it. J is TRBJ2-1 and V is TRBV11-2. The germline gives CDR1 SGHAT, CDR2 FQNNGV. 13 amino acids form the CDR3, both terminal residues included. This chain's CDR3 is CASNSAFYNEHFI.

V is TRBV7-8 and J is TRBJ2-3; D is unclear. This CDR3 region has 14 residues. Germline CDR1 is SGHVS and CDR2 is FQNEAQ. V was pared by 1 base and J by 4 bases, with 9 bases between. The CDR3 DNA follows: TGTGCCAGCAGCTTAGGAATTAACGCAGATACGCAGTATTTT. Its protein product is CASSLGINADTQYF.

The V gene is TRBV29-1, the J gene TRBJ2-7, with 9 bases matching TRBD1. V dropped 7 bases and J dropped 3; count of bases not matched to a gene: 4. There are 12 residues in the CDR3. CDR1 SQVTM and CDR2 ANQGSEA come from the germline V gene. CDR3 region: CSAWTGDYEQYF. DNA for the CDR3: TGCAGCGCCTGGACAGGGGACTACGAGCAGTACTTC.

A remark on this clonotype: Germline and junction disagree at one end, which may indicate a read error. V is TRBV24-1 and J is TRBJ2-3; possible D gene TRBD2, 7 bases. Germline loops: CDR1 KGHDR, CDR2 SFDVKD. The CDR3 consists of 17 residues. The CDR3 DNA is TGTGCCAACAGTGATTGGGGCCTAGGGGGGGGCACAGATACGCAGTATTTT. Its translation is CANSDWGLGGGTDTQYF.

This rearrangement joins TRBV11-3 to TRBJ1-3; perhaps TRBD1 as D (6 bases). Germline lookup yields CDR1 SGHNT and CDR2 YENEEA. The CDR3 covers 18 residues. The V gene lost 5 bases and the J gene lost 0 bases, with 20 bases spanning the gap. The CDR3 nucleotides are TGTGCCAGCAGCGCCGGAGGGACATCGTGGAGCTCTGGAAACACCATATATTTT. It specifies CASSAGGTSWSSGNTIYF. Full variable domain (missing parts from reference TRBV11-3 and TRBJ1-3): EAGVVQSPRYKIIEKKQPVAFWCNPISGHNTLYWYLQNLGQGPELLIRYENEEAVDDSQLPKDRFSAERLKGVDSTLKIQPAELGDSAVYLCASSAGGTSWSSGNTIYFGEGSWLTVV.